These 23 T cell receptor beta chains originate from one sample sequenced in a study of blood T cell repertoires in COVID-19. The method was immunoSEQ multiplex PCR; TCRdb's version includes in-frame clones alone and lacks a portion of them. Of 55,000 to 85,000 clones in the sample, more than 65% were seen once. The sample comprised peripheral blood. The receptors shown here come from a woman in her 70s with acute or convalescent COVID-19.

The chain carries TRBV19 and TRBJ1-5, with 7 bases that match TRBD1. The V gene end was trimmed by 3 bases and the J gene end by 15 bases; junction bases not matched to a gene: 8. The CDR3 covers 12 residues. CDR1 and CDR2 (germline): LNHDA, SQIVND (reference sequence). DNA for the CDR3: TGTGCCAGTAGTATCCCCAGGGGGACTCCGCATTTT. Translated: CASSIPRGTPHF.

At least ten counts were recorded for this clone. The chain is built from TRBV4-2 and TRBJ2-5; 7 positions match TRBD1. J lost 0 bases, V lost 1 base, and 8 bases had no gene match. The germline V gene has CDR1 LGHNA and CDR2 YNFKEQ. The CDR3 sequence is 17 residues long. This chain's CDR3 is CASSQGSKGGNQETQYF. For the CDR3, the DNA is TGTGCCAGCAGCCAAGGTAGTAAAGGGGGCAACCAAGAGACCCAGTACTTC.

This CDR3 reads CASSLRSSAEAFF. The CDR3 region has the DNA TGTGCCAGCAGTTTGAGGAGCTCTGCTGAAGCTTTCTTT. The V call is TRBV12-3 or TRBV12-4, the J call TRBJ1-1; D call uncertain. This CDR3 comprises 13 residues. V gave up 3 bases and J gave up 6 bases, with 11 bases separating them.

The rearrangement links TRBV5-4 to TRBJ1-4; possible D gene TRBD1, 5 bases. CDR1 SGHNT and CDR2 YYREEE come from the germline V gene (reference sequence). The CDR3 length is 15 residues. V was shortened by 0 bases and J by 8 bases, with 14 bases between the two germline ends. CDR3 residues: CASSLDVGEDEKLFF. The CDR3 DNA follows: TGTGCCAGCAGCTTGGACGTAGGGGAGGACGAAAAACTGTTTTTT.

The chain uses TRBV28 and TRBJ1-4; 10 nucleotides align to TRBD1. J gave up 7 bases and V 6 bases, and 5 bases lay outside the gene matches. CDR3 length: 14 residues. Germline values: CDR1 MDHEN, CDR2 SYDVKM. DNA for the CDR3: TGTGCCAGCAGCCGGGACAGGGGTGGTGAAAAACTGTTTTTT. Amino acids: CASSRDRGGEKLFF.

There are a few counts of this clone. The genes are TRBV7-2 and TRBJ1-1; 7 nucleotides agree with TRBD1. This CDR3 has 14 amino acids. V lost 5 bases and J lost 7; bases outside the gene matches: 10. Germline V gene lookup returns CDR1 SGHTA and CDR2 FQGNSA. The CDR3 DNA sequence: TGTGCCAGCAGCCCATTCGGGGACAGCTATGAAGCTTTCTTT. Its translation is CASSPFGDSYEAFF.

The chain is built from TRBV3-1 (or the pseudogene TRBV3-2) and TRBJ1-6; 7 bases are shared with TRBD1. CDR1 and CDR2 (germline): LGHDT, YNNKEL (reference sequence). After removal of 1 base from V and 10 bases from J, the junction contained 7 bases not matched to a gene. The CDR3 runs to 15 residues. CDR3 amino acids: CASSQGQGLRSPLHF. The CDR3 DNA sequence: TGTGCCAGCAGCCAAGGACAGGGCCTACGGTCACCCCTCCACTTT.

V gene TRBV2 combines with J gene TRBJ2-2; 8 positions match TRBD1. CDR3 length: 15 residues. Trimming at V came to 7 bases and at J to 3 bases, leaving 7 bases not matched to a gene. Germline V gives CDR1 SNHLY, CDR2 FYNNEI. CDR3 loop: CASNDRGVDTGELFF. CDR3 DNA: TGTGCCAGCAATGACAGGGGTGTCGACACCGGGGAGCTGTTTTTT.

The chain joins TRBV7-2 to TRBJ2-6, with 10 nucleotides matching TRBD2. The junction had 5 bases not matched to a gene; V was cut back by 5 bases and J by 1 base. Germline V gene data show CDR1 as SGHTA and CDR2 as FQGNSA. There are 17 residues in the CDR3. CDR3: CASSTGTSVSGANVLTF. The CDR3 DNA is TGTGCCAGCAGCACCGGGACTAGCGTATCTGGGGCCAACGTCCTGACTTTC.

The chain is built from TRBV2 and TRBJ1-6; the match to TRBD1 covers 7 bases. J gave up 4 bases and V 8 bases, and 8 bases lay outside the gene matches. The CDR3 extends over 15 amino acids. Germline V gives CDR1 SNHLY, CDR2 FYNNEI. The CDR3 DNA reads as TGTGCCAGCGGAGCTCTGACAGGGTATAATTCACCCCTCCACTTT. It codes for CASGALTGYNSPLHF.

The chain couples TRBV5-1 to TRBJ2-1, with 10 bases lining up with TRBD2. The ends lost 4 bases at V and 6 bases at J; junction bases unmatched: 4. The CDR3 runs 14 residues. CDR1 and CDR2 from the germline V gene are SGHRS and YFSETQ. This chain's CDR3 is CASSDSSGSNEQFF. The CDR3 DNA follows: TGCGCCAGCAGCGACTCTAGCGGGAGCAATGAGCAGTTCTTC.

Only a few counts were recorded for this clone. The chain employs TRBV30 and TRBJ2-5; 10 positions match TRBD1. The CDR3 loop spans 15 amino acids. The germline V gene has CDR1 GTSNPN and CDR2 SVGIG (reference sequence). V was pared by 7 bases and J by 4 bases, with 12 bases of the junction left unmatched. The CDR3 sequence is CASSAVTGGGETQYF. CDR3 nucleotides: TGTGCCTCCTCGGCCGTGACAGGGGGCGGAGAGACCCAGTACTTC.

The chain is built from TRBV6-2 or TRBV6-3 and TRBJ2-5; D uncertain. The CDR3 is made up of 12 amino acids. The ends were cut back, 4 bases at V and 1 base at J, with 4 bases in the middle. Germline V gene sequence: CDR1 MNHEY, CDR2 SVGEGT. The DNA of the CDR3 is TGTGCCAGCAGTTTCCTCCAAGAGACCCAGTACTTC. This gives the protein CASSFLQETQYF.

The V and J genes are TRBV21-1 and TRBJ2-1; TRBD2, the D gene given by the table, was not confirmed from the DNA. TRBV21-1 is a pseudogene locus. This CDR3 has 16 residues. The CDR3 loop reads CASNVRTRTSMNEQFF. CDR3 nucleotides: TGTGCCAGCAACGTACGTACCAGGACTAGTATGAATGAGCAGTTCTTC.

V usage is TRBV13 and J usage is TRBJ2-2; 7 nucleotides line up with TRBD1. V trimming: 0 bases; J trimming: 2 bases; junction bases outside the gene matches: 6. From germline, CDR1 is PRHDT and CDR2 FYEKMQ (reference sequence). CDR3 length: 17 amino acids. CDR3 protein: CASSLGLGQDNTGELFF. The CDR3 coding sequence is TGTGCCAGCAGCTTAGGCCTAGGACAGGACAACACCGGGGAGCTGTTTTTT.

The gene calls are TRBV2 and TRBJ1-1; 7 bases line up with TRBD1. J gave up 4 bases and V 5 bases, and 10 bases lay outside the gene matches. The CDR3 spans 15 residues. Per germline, CDR1 SNHLY and CDR2 FYNNEI. DNA of the CDR3: TGTGCCAGCAGTCAAGAGGGACAGTCGACCACTGAAGCTTTCTTT. It yields the protein CASSQEGQSTTEAFF.

The chain recombines TRBV7-9 with TRBJ2-7; TRBD2 matches 10 bases. The ends lost 0 bases at V and 3 bases at J; junction bases unmatched: 2. The CDR3 sequence is 15 residues long. CDR1 SEHNR and CDR2 FQNEAQ come from the germline V gene (reference sequence). In nucleotides, the CDR3 is TGTGCCAGCAGCTTAGCAACTAGCGGGATCTACGAGCAGTACTTC. Its protein product is CASSLATSGIYEQYF.

The CDR3 DNA sequence: TGTGCCAGCTCACCGTGGGGGGATACTAGCACAGATACGCAGTATTTT. Its protein is CASSPWGDTSTDTQYF. The gene calls are TRBV18 and TRBJ2-3; D possibly corresponds to TRBD2 (6 bases). V lost 3 bases and J 0 bases, leaving 13 bases between the germline ends. The CDR3 loop spans 16 amino acids. Germline V gene data show CDR1 as KGHSH and CDR2 as LQKENI.

V is TRBV7-2 and J is TRBJ2-7; D may be TRBD2 (6 bases). Germline-derived CDR1 and CDR2 are SGHTA and FQGNSA. The germline V and J ends were trimmed by 1 base and 2 bases, with 12 bases remaining between them. The CDR3 loop spans 15 amino acids. This chain's CDR3 is CASSLEGGEPYEQYF. The CDR3 nucleotides are TGTGCCAGCAGCTTAGAAGGCGGGGAACCCTACGAGCAGTACTTC.

The rearrangement links TRBV13 to TRBJ1-5; TRBD1 agrees at 7 bases. Germline CDR1 PRHDT, CDR2 FYEKMQ (reference sequence). CDR3 length equals 13 residues. After removal of 4 bases from V and 6 bases from J, the junction contained 3 bases not matched to a gene. CDR3 in amino acids: CASSWDRAQPQHF. CDR3 bases: TGTGCCAGCAGCTGGGACAGAGCTCAGCCCCAGCATTTT.

This chain joins TRBV11-2 and TRBJ2-5, with D perhaps TRBD2 (6 bases). The CDR3 loop spans 15 amino acids. V lost 4 bases, J lost 3 bases, and 15 bases lay in between. Germline V lookup: CDR1 SGHAT, CDR2 FQNNGV. CDR3 sequence reads: CASSSIAEEEETQYF. CDR3 bases: TGTGCCAGCAGCTCAATAGCGGAGGAAGAAGAGACCCAGTACTTC.

The chain combines TRBV19 with TRBJ1-1; D is perhaps TRBD1 (5 bases). This CDR3 has 13 residues. Deletions cut 8 bases from V and 1 base from J, with 11 bases between. CDR1 and CDR2 from the germline V gene are LNHDA and SQIVND (reference sequence). The CDR3 reads CASAGGTNTEAFF. CDR3 coding DNA: TGTGCCAGTGCTGGAGGGACGAACACTGAAGCTTTCTTT.

The chain uses TRBV5-6 and TRBJ2-2; D is perhaps TRBD1 (6 bases). The CDR3 has 16 residues. CDR1 and CDR2 from the germline V gene are SGHDT and YYEEEE. With 1 base removed from V and 0 bases from J, the gap between germline ends came to 10 bases. CDR3 nucleotides: TGTGCCAGCAGCTTGTTCCCAGGGGCGAACACCGGGGAGCTGTTTTTT. Its translation is CASSLFPGANTGELFF. The full variable domain, rest sourced from reference TRBV5-6 and TRBJ2-2, is DAGVTQSPTHLIKTRGQQVTLRCSPKSGHDTVSWYQQALGQGPQFIFQYYEEEERQRGNFPDRFSGHQFPNYSSELNVNALLLGDSALYLCASSLFPGANTGELFFGEGSRLTVL.